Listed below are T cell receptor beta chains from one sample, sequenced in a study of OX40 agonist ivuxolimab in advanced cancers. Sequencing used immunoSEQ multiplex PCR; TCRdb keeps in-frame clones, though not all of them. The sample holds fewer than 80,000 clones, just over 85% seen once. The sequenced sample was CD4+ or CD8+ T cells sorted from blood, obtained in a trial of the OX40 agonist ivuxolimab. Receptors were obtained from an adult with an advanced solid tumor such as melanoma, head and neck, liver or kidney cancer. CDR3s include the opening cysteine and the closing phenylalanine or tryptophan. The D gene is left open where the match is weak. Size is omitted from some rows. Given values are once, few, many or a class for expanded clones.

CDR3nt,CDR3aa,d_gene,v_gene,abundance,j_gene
TGTGCCAGCAGCTTAATGCCAGGCCGTCCCTACAATGAGCAGTTCTTC,CASSLMPGRPYNEQFF,NA,TRBV7-3,NA,TRBJ2-1
TGTGCTAGTGAAGGGACAGGATATGAAAAACTGTTTTTT,CASEGTGYEKLFF,TRBD1,TRBV12-5,NA,TRBJ1-4
TGTGCCAGCAGTGTGAGTAGATACTACGAGCAGTACTTC,CASSVSRYYEQYF,NA,TRBV6-1,once,TRBJ2-7
TGTGCCAGCAGTTTAATGGAGAACACTGAAGCTTTCTTT,CASSLMENTEAFF,NA,TRBV7-9,once,TRBJ1-1
TGTGCCAGTGGTAGCGGGAGGCCCACAGATACGCAGTATTTT,CASGSGRPTDTQYF,TRBD2,TRBV7-7,NA,TRBJ2-3
TGCGCCAGCAGCCAAGAAATTGGGTCTTATCAGCCCCAGCATTTT,CASSQEIGSYQPQHF,NA,TRBV4-1,NA,TRBJ1-5
TGTGCCAGCAGCCAAACTAGCGGGAGGGCCGGGGCCAAAAACATTCAGTACTTC,CASSQTSGRAGAKNIQYF,TRBD2,TRBV11-2,NA,TRBJ2-4
TGTGCCAGCAGTGAATTGCCGACTAGCGGGATCTCGACAGATACGCAGTATTTT,CASSELPTSGISTDTQYF,TRBD2,TRBV6-1,NA,TRBJ2-3
TGTGCCACCAGCAGAGAGGGCCGGGGGACCGGGGAGCTGTTTTTT,CATSREGRGTGELFF,NA,TRBV15,once,TRBJ2-2
TGCGCCAGCAGCTTGGAGGTAGCGGGGGGCACAGATACGCAGTATTTT,CASSLEVAGGTDTQYF,TRBD2,TRBV5-1,few,TRBJ2-3
TGTGCCAGCAGCCCCCGACAGCCACTAGCCTACAATGAGCAGTTCTTC,CASSPRQPLAYNEQFF,NA,TRBV9,NA,TRBJ2-1
TGCGCCAGCATAGAGGGACTAGCGGGACTACCCCCAGATACGCAGTATTTT,CASIEGLAGLPPDTQYF,TRBD2,TRBV10-2,NA,TRBJ2-3
TGTGCCAGTAGGCCCGGACAGGGTTCACCCCTCCACTTT,CASRPGQGSPLHF,TRBD1,TRBV19,NA,TRBJ1-6
TGTGCCAGCAGCTTGCGGGGGCACACTGAAGCTTTCTTT,CASSLRGHTEAFF,NA,TRBV5-5,NA,TRBJ1-1
TGTGCCAGCTTATTGACAGATCAGAACACTGAAGCTTTCTTT,CASLLTDQNTEAFF,NA,TRBV18,NA,TRBJ1-1
TGTGCCAGTAGTATCGGGTTTAGGGCCGGGGGCTACACCTTC,CASSIGFRAGGYTF,NA,TRBV19,NA,TRBJ1-2
TGTGCCAGCAGCTCCACACGTTTGACAGGGACTGATGGCTACACCTTC,CASSSTRLTGTDGYTF,TRBD1,TRBV7-9,NA,TRBJ1-2
TGCGCCAGCAGCTTGTTAGGGGGCTCTGGGGCCAACGTCCTGACTTTC,CASSLLGGSGANVLTF,NA,TRBV5-1,NA,TRBJ2-6
TGTGCCAGCAGTGCAGTCCGCCAGAACACTGAAGCTTTCTTT,CASSAVRQNTEAFF,NA,TRBV6-1,once,TRBJ1-1
TGTGCCAGCAGCTTAGACGGCCGGGGCTCCTACAATGAGCAGTTCTTC,CASSLDGRGSYNEQFF,NA,TRBV7-9,NA,TRBJ2-1
TGTGCCAGCAGCTTAAATCGGTCGCCGCGCGACACCATATATTTT,CASSLNRSPRDTIYF,NA,TRBV7-3,NA,TRBJ1-3
TGTGCCAGCAGCTCCACCTATCAGATAAATTCACCCCTCCACTTT,CASSSTYQINSPLHF,NA,TRBV7-6,NA,TRBJ1-6
TGTGCCAGCAGCAGGAGGACAGGGGATGCCGATTATGGCTACACCTTC,CASSRRTGDADYGYTF,TRBD1,TRBV7-2,NA,TRBJ1-2
TGTGCCAGCAGCGTTCCCGGGGCAGGCGAAAAACTGTTTTTT,CASSVPGAGEKLFF,NA,TRBV9,NA,TRBJ1-4
TGCGCCAGCAGCATGACAGACGGATATGGCTACACCTTC,CASSMTDGYGYTF,NA,TRBV4-1,NA,TRBJ1-2
TGTGCCAGCAGACGTGCGGGAGTACCATATACGCAGTATTTT,CASRRAGVPYTQYF,TRBD2,TRBV27,NA,TRBJ2-3
TGCAGCTCTAGCGGGAGTACCGAGACCCAGTACTTC,CSSSGSTETQYF,TRBD2,TRBV29-1,NA,TRBJ2-5
TGTGCCAGCAGCGCTAGAGAAAGCTCCTATAATTCACCCCTCCACTTT,CASSARESSYNSPLHF,NA,TRBV21-1,NA,TRBJ1-6
TGTGCCAGCAGCACCGCGGGGACTAGCGTATACAATGAGCAGTTCTTC,CASSTAGTSVYNEQFF,TRBD2,TRBV5-4,NA,TRBJ2-1
TGTGCCGTTCCGGGACAGAGCAATGAAAAACTGTTTTTT,CAVPGQSNEKLFF,TRBD1,TRBV2,once,TRBJ1-4
TGTGCCAGCAGTTTCGGGACAGGGGGCTACGAGCAGTACTTC,CASSFGTGGYEQYF,TRBD1,TRBV6-5,NA,TRBJ2-7
TGCAGTGCCAGACCTGACAATGAGCAGTTCTTC,CSARPDNEQFF,NA,TRBV20-1,NA,TRBJ2-1